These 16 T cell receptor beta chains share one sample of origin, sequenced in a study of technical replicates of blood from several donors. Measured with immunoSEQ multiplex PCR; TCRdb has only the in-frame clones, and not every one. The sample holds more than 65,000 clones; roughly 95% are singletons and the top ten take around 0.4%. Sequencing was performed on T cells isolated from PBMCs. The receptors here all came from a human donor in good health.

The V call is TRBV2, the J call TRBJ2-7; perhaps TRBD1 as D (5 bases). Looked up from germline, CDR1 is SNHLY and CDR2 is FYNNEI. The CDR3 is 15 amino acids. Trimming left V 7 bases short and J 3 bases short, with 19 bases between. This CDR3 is CASTNNQGSFYEQYF. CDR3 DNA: TGTGCCAGCACCAATAACCAGGGCAGTTTCTACGAGCAGTACTTC.

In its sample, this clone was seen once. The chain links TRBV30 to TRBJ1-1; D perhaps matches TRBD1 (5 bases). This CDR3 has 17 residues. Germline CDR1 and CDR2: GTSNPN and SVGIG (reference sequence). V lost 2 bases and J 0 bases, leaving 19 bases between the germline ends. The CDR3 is CAWSRYLTASMNTEAFF. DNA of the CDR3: TGTGCCTGGAGTAGGTATTTGACAGCATCAATGAACACTGAAGCTTTCTTT.

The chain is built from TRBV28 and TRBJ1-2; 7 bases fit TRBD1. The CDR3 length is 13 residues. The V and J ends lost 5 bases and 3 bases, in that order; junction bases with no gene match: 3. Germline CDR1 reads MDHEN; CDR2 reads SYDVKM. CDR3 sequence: CASSITGDYGYTF. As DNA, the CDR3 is TGTGCCAGCAGTATAACAGGGGACTATGGCTACACCTTC.

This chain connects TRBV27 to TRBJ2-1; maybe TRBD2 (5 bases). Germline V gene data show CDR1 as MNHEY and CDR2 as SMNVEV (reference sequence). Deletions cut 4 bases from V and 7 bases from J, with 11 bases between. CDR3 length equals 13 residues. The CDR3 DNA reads TGTGCCAGCAGTTATGCGTCGGGGAATGAGCAGTTCTTC. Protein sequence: CASSYASGNEQFF.

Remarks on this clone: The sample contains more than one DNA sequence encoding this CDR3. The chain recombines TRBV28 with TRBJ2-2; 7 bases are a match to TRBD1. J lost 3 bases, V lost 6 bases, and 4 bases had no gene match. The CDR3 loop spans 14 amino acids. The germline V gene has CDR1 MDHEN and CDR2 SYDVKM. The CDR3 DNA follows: TGTGCCAGCAGCTTTACAGGGGACACCGGGGAGCTGTTTTTT. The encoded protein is CASSFTGDTGELFF.

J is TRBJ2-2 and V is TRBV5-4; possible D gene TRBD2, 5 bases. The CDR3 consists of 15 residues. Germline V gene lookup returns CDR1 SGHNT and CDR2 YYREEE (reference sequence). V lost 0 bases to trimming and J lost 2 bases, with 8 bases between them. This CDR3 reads CASSLDGINTGELFF. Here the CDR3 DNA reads TGTGCCAGCAGCTTGGACGGGATTAACACCGGGGAGCTGTTTTTT.

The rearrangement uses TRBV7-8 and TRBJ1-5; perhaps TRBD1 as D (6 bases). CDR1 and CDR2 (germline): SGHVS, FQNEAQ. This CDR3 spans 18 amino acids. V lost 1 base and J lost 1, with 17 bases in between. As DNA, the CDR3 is TGTGCCAGCAGCTTAGTTAGTAGAAGGACAGCGAGCAATCAGCCCCAGCATTTT. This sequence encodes CASSLVSRRTASNQPQHF.

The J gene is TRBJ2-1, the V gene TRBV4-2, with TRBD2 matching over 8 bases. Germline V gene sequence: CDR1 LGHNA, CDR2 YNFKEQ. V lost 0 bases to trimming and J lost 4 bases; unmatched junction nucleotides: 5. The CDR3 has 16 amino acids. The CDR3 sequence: CASSQEETSAYNEQFF. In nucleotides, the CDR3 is TGTGCCAGCAGCCAAGAGGAGACTAGCGCTTACAATGAGCAGTTCTTC.

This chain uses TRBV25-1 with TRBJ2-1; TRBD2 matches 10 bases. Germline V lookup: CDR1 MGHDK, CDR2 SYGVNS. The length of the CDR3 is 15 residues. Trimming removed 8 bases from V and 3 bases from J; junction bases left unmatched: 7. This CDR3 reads CASGILAGGYNEQFF. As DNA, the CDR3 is TGTGCCAGCGGAATTTTAGCGGGAGGCTACAATGAGCAGTTCTTC.

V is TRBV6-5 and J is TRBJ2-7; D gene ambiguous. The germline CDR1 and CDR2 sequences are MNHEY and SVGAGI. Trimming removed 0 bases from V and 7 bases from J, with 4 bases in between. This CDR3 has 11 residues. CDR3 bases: TGTGCCAGCAGTTACTCGAGGGAGCAGTACTTC. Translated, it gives CASSYSREQYF.

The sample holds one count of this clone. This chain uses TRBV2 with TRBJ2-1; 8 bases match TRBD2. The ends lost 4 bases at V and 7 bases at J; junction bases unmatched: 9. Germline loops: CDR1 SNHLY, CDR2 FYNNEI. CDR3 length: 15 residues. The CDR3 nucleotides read TGTGCCAGCAGTGGGTGGCTAGCGGGCTCGAATGAGCAGTTCTTC. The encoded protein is CASSGWLAGSNEQFF.

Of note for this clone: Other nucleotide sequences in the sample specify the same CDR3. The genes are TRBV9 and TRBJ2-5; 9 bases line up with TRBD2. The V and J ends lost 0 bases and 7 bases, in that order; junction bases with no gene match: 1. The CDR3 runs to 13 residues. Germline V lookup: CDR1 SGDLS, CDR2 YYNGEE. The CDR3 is CASSVELAGTQYF. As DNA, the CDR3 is TGTGCCAGCAGCGTAGAACTAGCGGGGACCCAGTACTTC.

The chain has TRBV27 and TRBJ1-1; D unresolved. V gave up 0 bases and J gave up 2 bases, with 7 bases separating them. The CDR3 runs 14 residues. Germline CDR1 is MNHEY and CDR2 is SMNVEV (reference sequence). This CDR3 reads CASSLSAGNTEAFF. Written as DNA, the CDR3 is TGTGCCAGCAGTTTATCGGCAGGAAACACTGAAGCTTTCTTT.

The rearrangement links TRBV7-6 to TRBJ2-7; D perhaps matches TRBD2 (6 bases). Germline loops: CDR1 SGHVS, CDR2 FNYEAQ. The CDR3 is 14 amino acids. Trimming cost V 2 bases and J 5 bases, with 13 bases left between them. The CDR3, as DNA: TGTGCCAGCAGCTTAACGGGAGCATTCCACGAGCAGTACTTC. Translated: CASSLTGAFHEQYF.

The CDR3 coding sequence is TGTGCCAGCAGTTTAGACAGGGGAGAGGGCAATCAGCCCCAGCATTTT. Protein: CASSLDRGEGNQPQHF. The chain is built from TRBV28 and TRBJ1-5; 8 nucleotides agree with TRBD1. The CDR3 has 16 amino acids. Germline V lookup: CDR1 MDHEN, CDR2 SYDVKM. V shed 2 bases, J shed 2 bases, and the junction held 5 bases outside the gene matches.

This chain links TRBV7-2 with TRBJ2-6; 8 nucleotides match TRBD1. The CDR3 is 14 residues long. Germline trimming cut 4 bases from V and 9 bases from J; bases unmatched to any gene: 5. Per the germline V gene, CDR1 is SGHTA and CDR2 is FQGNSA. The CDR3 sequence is CASSSMGQVNVLTF. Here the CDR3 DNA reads TGTGCCAGCAGCTCCATGGGACAGGTCAACGTCCTGACTTTC. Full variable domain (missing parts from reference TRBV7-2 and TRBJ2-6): GAGVSQSPSNKVTEKGKDVELRCDPISGHTALYWYRQSLGQGLEFLIYFQGNSAPDKSGLPSDRFSAERTGGSVSTLTIQRTQQEDSAVYLCASSSMGQVNVLTFGAGSRLTVL.